A selection of T cell receptor beta chains follows, all from one sample in a study of CD8+ T cells in alopecia areata. Sequencing used immunoSEQ multiplex PCR; TCRdb keeps in-frame clones, though not all of them. The table records under 200,000 clones, around three fifths of them present only once. The sample consisted of CD4+ T cells sorted from blood, taken at week 24, from a patient treated with tofacitinib. These TCRs come from a human donor with alopecia areata. Each CDR3 is given with its conserved first and last residue. Fields, in order: V gene, CDR3 length, CDR3 protein.

v_gene: TRBV10-3; len: 13; CDR3aa: CAIGQGTNYGYTF
v_gene: TRBV5-6; len: 15; CDR3aa: CASSRGATGYQPQHF
v_gene: TRBV4-2; len: 15; CDR3aa: CASSRNTRNQETQYF
v_gene: TRBV4-1; len: 15; CDR3aa: CASSFKRGDQETQYF
v_gene: TRBV6-5; len: 13; CDR3aa: CASSSRFLNIQYF
v_gene: TRBV29-1; len: 15; CDR3aa: CSARGGDPPYNEQFF
v_gene: TRBV11-1; len: 13; CDR3aa: CASGVWRDYEQYF
v_gene: TRBV18; len: 12; CDR3aa: CASSSPLAGVLF
v_gene: TRBV30; len: 13; CDR3aa: CAWQTGPNEKLFF
v_gene: TRBV23-1; len: 14; CDR3aa: CASLQGNSNQPQHF
v_gene: TRBV5-1; len: 17; CDR3aa: CASSLARTTLYTDTQYF
v_gene: TRBV19; len: 14; CDR3aa: CASSIWKADTEAFF
v_gene: TRBV20-1; len: 11; CDR3aa: CSARMDDGYTF
v_gene: TRBV29-1; len: 13; CDR3aa: CSVRGTETTHVLF
v_gene: TRBV7-8; len: 15; CDR3aa: CASRYRESSYNEQFF
v_gene: TRBV6-5; len: 15; CDR3aa: CASRSTGGGNQPQHF
v_gene: TRBV23-1; len: 17; CDR3aa: CASSQWDRGRYNYGYTF
v_gene: TRBV5-6; len: 17; CDR3aa: CASSFPRDRARGETQYF
v_gene: TRBV2; len: 15; CDR3aa: CASSVQGAGNQPQHF
v_gene: TRBV30; len: 14; CDR3aa: CAWNSGPTNQPQHF
v_gene: TRBV5-1; len: 15; CDR3aa: CASSSDRGNTGELFF
v_gene: TRBV4-1; len: 14; CDR3aa: CASSPYGMNTEAFF
v_gene: TRBV9; len: 14; CDR3aa: CASSVRGAKNIQYF
v_gene: TRBV9; len: 16; CDR3aa: CASSAQSGPPHYEQYF
v_gene: TRBV30; len: 11; CDR3aa: CAWSVRDTIYF
v_gene: TRBV5-1; len: 15; CDR3aa: CASSLDSLGGYGYTF
v_gene: TRBV20-1; len: 11; CDR3aa: CSATTQGAWFF
v_gene: TRBV9; len: 15; CDR3aa: CASSVVGLASDTQYF